The clone carrying this T cell receptor (beta chain) was detected once. Deletions cut 5 bases from V and 4 bases from J, with 14 bases between. The CDR3 contains 14 residues. CDR1 MNHEY and CDR2 SVGEGT come from the germline V gene. Per the original methods: Reference gene primer amplification gave nucleated cell count estimates. Libraries were prepared by immunoSEQ multiplex PCR; TCRdb keeps only in-frame clonotypes and omits some of them. From that table come the V and J calls and clone size; the DNA was used to work out D and trimming. The table lists fewer than 150,000 clones, more than 80% of them singletons, with about 5.8% in the top ten. The sample is drawn from a study of blood T cell repertoires in COVID-19. Overall study: The United States, Italy and Spain provided the acute and convalescent COVID-19 samples. Sample material is recorded as cDNA or gDNA derived from T cells, B-cell-depleted T cells, or PBMCs.

The V and J genes are TRBV6-2 or TRBV6-3 and TRBJ1-2; no reliable D call. The receptor was derived from a human donor in a cohort sampled during active COVID-19. Sequences were obtained from peripheral blood. CDR3 coding DNA: TGTGCCAGCAGTAAAGCGACGGTGACCTATGGCTACACCTTC. Protein sequence: CASSKATVTYGYTF.